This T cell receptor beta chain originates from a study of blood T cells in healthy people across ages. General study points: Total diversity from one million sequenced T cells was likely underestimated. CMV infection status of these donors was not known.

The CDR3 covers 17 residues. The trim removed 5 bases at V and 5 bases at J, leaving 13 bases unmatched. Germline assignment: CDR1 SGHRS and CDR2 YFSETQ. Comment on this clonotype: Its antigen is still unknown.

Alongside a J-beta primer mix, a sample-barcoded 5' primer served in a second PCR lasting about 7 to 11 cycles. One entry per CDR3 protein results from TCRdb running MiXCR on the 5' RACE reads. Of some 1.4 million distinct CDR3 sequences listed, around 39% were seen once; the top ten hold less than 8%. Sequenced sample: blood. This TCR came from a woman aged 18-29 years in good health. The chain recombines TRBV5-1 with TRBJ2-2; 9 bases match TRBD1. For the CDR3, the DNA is TGCGCCAGCAGATATACACCGGGACAGGGAACTACCGGGGAGCTGTTTTTT. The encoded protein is CASRYTPGQGTTGELFF.